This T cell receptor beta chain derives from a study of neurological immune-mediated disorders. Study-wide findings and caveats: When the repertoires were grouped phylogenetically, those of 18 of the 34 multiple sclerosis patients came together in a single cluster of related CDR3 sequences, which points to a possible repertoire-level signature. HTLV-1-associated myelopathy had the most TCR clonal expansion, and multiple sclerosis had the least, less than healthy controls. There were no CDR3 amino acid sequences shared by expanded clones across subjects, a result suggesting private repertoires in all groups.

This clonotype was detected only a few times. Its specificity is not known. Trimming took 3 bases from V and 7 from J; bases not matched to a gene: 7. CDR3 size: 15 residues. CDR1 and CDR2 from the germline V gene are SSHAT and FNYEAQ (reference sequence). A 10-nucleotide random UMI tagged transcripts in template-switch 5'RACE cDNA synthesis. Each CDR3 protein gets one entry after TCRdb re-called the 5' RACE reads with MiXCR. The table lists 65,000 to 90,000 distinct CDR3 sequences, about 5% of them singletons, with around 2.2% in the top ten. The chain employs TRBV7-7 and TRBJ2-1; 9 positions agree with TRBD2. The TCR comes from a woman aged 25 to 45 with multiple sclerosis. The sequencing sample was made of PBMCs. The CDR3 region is CASSFSGSDRNEQFF. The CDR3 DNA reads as TGTGCCAGCAGCTTTAGCGGGAGTGATAGAAATGAGCAGTTCTTC. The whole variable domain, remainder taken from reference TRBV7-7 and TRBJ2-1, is GAGVSQSPRYKVTKRGQDVTLRCDPISSHATLYWYQQALGQGPEFLTYFNYEAQPDKSGLPSDRFSAERPEGSISTLTIQRTEQRDSAMYRCASSFSGSDRNEQFFGPGTRLTVL.